The 10 T cell receptor beta chains in this list originate from one sample, sequenced in a study of Ad26.COV2.S vaccination and SARS-CoV-2 variants. The data were produced by immunoSEQ multiplex PCR, yet TCRdb's version contains in-frame clones alone and is incomplete. The data hold 350,000 to 500,000 clones, with 85% to 90% observed a single time. Treatment of the sample: some 20 received Ad26.COV2.S at low or high dose, single or two shots; several received placebo; per-sample allocation not given. All samples were drawn on day 63, counting from the first vaccine or placebo injection. The sample consisted of peripheral blood, taken in a trial of Ad26.COV2.S vaccine versus placebo. These receptors were obtained from a person between 18 and 59 years old who received the Ad26.COV2.S COVID-19 vaccine or a placebo.

J is TRBJ2-7 and V is TRBV4-1, with TRBD1 matching over 8 bases. The CDR3 sequence is 15 residues long. Germline CDR1 reads MGHRA; CDR2 reads YSYEKL. The junction had 7 bases not matched to a gene; V was cut back by 4 bases and J by 2 bases. As DNA, the CDR3 is TGCGCCAGCAGCCTTCGAGACAGGGGCCCCTACGAGCAGTACTTC. Translating it yields CASSLRDRGPYEQYF.

This clone has a single count. This chain links TRBV7-3 with TRBJ2-1; D unclear. Trimming stripped 2 bases from V and 0 bases from J, with 5 bases between. This CDR3 comprises 14 residues. CDR1 and CDR2 from the germline V gene are SGHTA and FQGTGA. CDR3 sequence: CASSLGYSYNEQFF. For the CDR3, the DNA is TGTGCCAGCAGCTTAGGGTACTCCTACAATGAGCAGTTCTTC.

The CDR3: CASSIGPRDGELFF. CDR3 DNA: TGTGCCAGTAGTATCGGGCCACGGGACGGGGAGCTGTTTTTT. The chain recombines TRBV19 with TRBJ2-2; D may be TRBD2 (5 bases). Trimming cost V 3 bases and J 7 bases, with 12 bases left between them. There are 14 residues in the CDR3. From germline, CDR1 is LNHDA and CDR2 SQIVND (reference sequence).

This clone was seen only once. The V call is TRBV11-1, the J call TRBJ1-2; D is perhaps TRBD1 (5 bases). The CDR3 runs to 15 residues. From germline, CDR1 is SGHAT and CDR2 FQDESV (reference sequence). Trimming cost V 3 bases and J 3 bases, with 14 bases left between them. This CDR3 reads CASSLGRLVDYGYTF. The CDR3 DNA follows: TGTGCCAGCAGCTTGGGACGACTAGTTGACTATGGCTACACCTTC.

The chain employs TRBV30 and TRBJ2-5, with D possibly being TRBD1 (5 bases). V lost 4 bases and J lost 2, with 14 bases in between. The CDR3 runs 14 residues. CDR1 and CDR2 (germline): GTSNPN, SVGIG (reference sequence). CDR3 residues: CAWNGAGPQETQYF. The CDR3 nucleotides are TGTGCCTGGAATGGGGCAGGGCCTCAAGAGACCCAGTACTTC.

On this clone itself: The sample holds other DNA sequences that translate to the same CDR3. The chain recombines TRBV4-3 with TRBJ2-5; D uncertain. Germline loops: CDR1 LGHNA, CDR2 YSLEER. This CDR3 has 13 residues. V lost 3 bases and J lost 5, with 10 bases in between. CDR3 loop: CASSQGLEETQYF. The CDR3 nucleotides read TGCGCCAGCAGCCAGGGATTGGAGGAGACCCAGTACTTC.

V is TRBV10-3 and J is TRBJ1-4, with 8 nucleotides matching TRBD1. V was pared by 6 bases and J by 3 bases, with 9 bases of the junction left unmatched. Germline lookup yields CDR1 ENHRY and CDR2 SYGVKD. There are 16 residues in the CDR3. The CDR3 sequence is CAIRDPRQGPNEKLFF. In DNA, the CDR3 is TGTGCCATCAGGGACCCCCGACAGGGGCCTAATGAAAAACTGTTTTTT.

V gene TRBV28 combines with J gene TRBJ1-2, with no clear D. CDR1 is MDHEN, CDR2 SYDVKM, per germline. CDR3 length: 10 residues. The ends were cut back, 6 bases at V and 6 bases at J, with 5 bases in the middle. CDR3: CASSGDGYTF. In DNA form, the CDR3 reads TGTGCCAGCAGCGGTGATGGCTACACCTTC.

The chain is built from TRBV2 and TRBJ2-6; D call uncertain. From germline, CDR1 is SNHLY and CDR2 FYNNEI. V lost 3 bases and J lost 3, with 6 bases in between. The CDR3 sequence is 14 residues long. This CDR3 reads CASSDVGGANVLTF. CDR3 DNA sequence: TGTGCCAGCAGTGATGTGGGTGGGGCCAACGTCCTGACTTTC.

This clone was picked up one time. As DNA, the CDR3 is TGTGCCAGCAGTTTTAGGGGTCTGTCCTACAATGAGCAGTTCTTC. This gives the protein CASSFRGLSYNEQFF. The chain links TRBV27 to TRBJ2-1; D is perhaps TRBD1 (5 bases). The CDR3 consists of 15 residues. In germline, CDR1 is MNHEY, CDR2 SMNVEV (reference sequence). The V gene lost 3 bases and the J gene lost 1 base, with 10 bases spanning the gap.